This passage covers 30 T cell receptor beta chains from one sample sequenced in a study of T cell repertoires in cytomegalovirus infection. TCRdb reprocessed the reads via MiXCR and lists one record per CDR3 protein. There are about 310,000 distinct CDR3 sequences in the sample; 9.6% occur only once, and about 2.3% lies in the top ten. Material for sequencing was PBMCs. All receptors come from a human donor in good health (CMV status not recorded). Some clones in this sample may be carry-over from other donors' samples.

This clonotype showed up many times. The chain combines TRBV28 with TRBJ2-7; D may be TRBD2 (5 bases). Germline V CDR1 and CDR2: MDHEN, SYDVKM. The CDR3 runs 14 residues. V lost 6 bases and J 0 bases, leaving 12 bases between the germline ends. The CDR3 DNA reads TGTGCCAGCAGCCGCCTCCGGGGCTCCTACGAGCAGTACGTC. Protein sequence: CASSRLRGSYEQYV.

This clonotype was picked up many times. The V and J genes are TRBV5-1 and TRBJ2-1, with 14 bases lining up with TRBD2. There are 15 residues in the CDR3. The germline CDR1 and CDR2 sequences are SGHRS and YFSETQ. J gave up 6 bases and V 4 bases, and 3 bases lay outside the gene matches. Written as DNA, the CDR3 is TGCGCCAGCAGCATGACTAGCGGGGGGGCCAATGAGCAGTTCTTC. As protein: CASSMTSGGANEQFF. The full variable domain, with the rest looked up from reference TRBV5-1 and TRBJ2-1, is KAGVTQTPRYLIKTRGQQVTLSCSPISGHRSVSWYQQTPGQGLQFLFEYFSETQRNKGNFPGRFSGRQFSNSRSEMNVSTLELGDSALYLCASSMTSGGANEQFFGPGTRLTVL.

This clonotype appeared many times. This chain connects TRBV6-2 or TRBV6-3 to TRBJ1-5; TRBD1 matches 7 bases. The CDR3 runs 13 residues. J lost 7 bases, V lost 5 bases, and 5 bases had no gene match. Germline CDR1 MNHEY, CDR2 SVGEGT. Written as DNA, the CDR3 is TGTGCCAGCAGTACACAGGGGAGGCAGCCCCAGCATTTT. Translating gives CASSTQGRQPQHF.

The DNA of the CDR3 is TGTGCCAGCAGTAGGGGACTAGCGGTGAACACCGGGGAGCTGTTTTTT. This sequence encodes CASSRGLAVNTGELFF. V is TRBV2 and J is TRBJ2-2; 11 nucleotides line up with TRBD2. The V segment lost 5 bases and the J segment 1 base; nucleotides outside the gene matches: 3. The CDR3 covers 16 residues. Per germline, CDR1 SNHLY and CDR2 FYNNEI.

The J gene is TRBJ2-5, the V gene TRBV20-1, with D hard to call. Trimming took 5 bases from V and 1 from J, leaving 14 bases between them. This CDR3 region has 14 residues. Germline loops: CDR1 DFQATT, CDR2 SNEGSKA (reference sequence). CDR3 in DNA: TGCAGTGCTCCTACCCTAGACGGCCAAGAGACCCAGTACTTC. As protein: CSAPTLDGQETQYF.

Many counts were recorded for this clonotype. The V and J genes are TRBV28 and TRBJ2-7, with D perhaps given as TRBD1 or TRBD2 (5 bases each). Germline values: CDR1 MDHEN, CDR2 SYDVKM. Trimming cost V 7 bases and J 0 bases, with 10 bases left between them. The CDR3 has 13 amino acids. The CDR3 DNA is TGTGCCAGCAAATCAGGGAGCTCCTACGAGCAGTACGTC. It specifies CASKSGSSYEQYV.

This clonotype came up once. A much larger clone lies a single base off, so this may be a read error. The CDR3 loop is CTSSLESNQPQHF. The CDR3 bases are TGTACCAGCAGCTTGGAAAGCAATCAGCCCCAGCATTTT. This rearrangement joins TRBV5-4 to TRBJ1-5; no reliable D call. Germline V lookup: CDR1 SGHNT, CDR2 YYREEE (reference sequence). This CDR3 has 13 amino acids.

This clonotype was seen repeatedly, ten times or more. The rearrangement links TRBV15 to TRBJ2-6; no clear D. CDR1 and CDR2 from the germline V gene are LNHNV and YYDKDF (reference sequence). The CDR3 is 15 amino acids. Trimming took off 8 bases at V and 1 base at J, with 12 bases between the two ends. In DNA, the CDR3 is TGTGCCACCCGAGAGCTGGGTTCTGGGGCCAACGTCCTGACTTTC. Its translation is CATRELGSGANVLTF.

This clonotype was recorded many times. This chain connects TRBV7-6 to TRBJ2-5; 9 bases map to TRBD1. This CDR3 has 17 residues. Germline loops: CDR1 SGHVS, CDR2 FNYEAQ. Trimming at V came to 1 base and at J to 3 bases, leaving 9 bases not matched to a gene. The CDR3 DNA is TGTGCCAGCAGCTTAGTGGGACAGGGTAGGATAGAAGAGACCCAGTACTTC. It specifies CASSLVGQGRIEETQYF.

This clonotype occurred many times. The CDR3 region has the DNA TGTGCCATCAGTGAGTCGGGGGACAGGGCGAACACTGAAGCTTTCTTT. This translates into CAISESGDRANTEAFF. V gene TRBV10-3 combines with J gene TRBJ1-1, with 9 bases lining up with TRBD1. The junction had 3 bases not matched to a gene; V was cut back by 0 bases and J by 1 base. The CDR3 totals 16 residues. From germline, CDR1 is ENHRY and CDR2 SYGVKD.

The rearrangement uses TRBV2 and TRBJ2-1; D uncertain. There are 15 residues in the CDR3. Germline V gene lookup returns CDR1 SNHLY and CDR2 FYNNEI. Trimming pared 5 bases from V and 0 bases from J, leaving 11 bases between. The CDR3 region is CASSRILSSYNEQFF. The CDR3 DNA sequence: TGTGCCAGCAGTCGGATCCTCAGCTCCTACAATGAGCAGTTCTTC.

Details on this clonotype: Possible read error: a much larger clone is one base away. The rearrangement uses TRBV28 and TRBJ1-1; D remains ambiguous. Trimming cost V 3 bases and J 6 bases, with 14 bases left between them. There are 14 residues in the CDR3. Germline assignment: CDR1 MDHEN and CDR2 SYDVKM. CDR3 amino acids: CASSFGAGGAEAFF. Written as DNA, the CDR3 is TGTGCCAGCAGTTTCGGCGCCGGCGGCGCTGAAGCTTTCTTT.

CDR3 sequence (DNA): TGTGCCAGCAGCCAAGGAGAGAGCCTCTACGAGCAGTACTTC. This encodes CASSQGESLYEQYF. The J gene is TRBJ2-7, the V gene TRBV3-1; unclear D gene. The germline gives CDR1 LGHDT, CDR2 YNNKEL (reference sequence). There are 14 residues in the CDR3. V lost 1 base, J lost 3 bases, and 10 bases lay in between.

This clonotype showed up many times. The CDR3 DNA sequence: TGTGCCAGCAGTTTAGTTGGGGGAATCTTCTACGAGCAGTACTTC. Translation: CASSLVGGIFYEQYF. The chain links TRBV28 to TRBJ2-7, with D perhaps being TRBD1 or TRBD2 (5 bases each). Germline values: CDR1 MDHEN, CDR2 SYDVKM. The length of the CDR3 is 15 residues. V lost 2 bases and J lost 3, with 14 bases in between.

In this sample, this clonotype turned up many times. This rearrangement joins TRBV28 to TRBJ1-6; TRBD1 might be the D (6 bases). The CDR3 has 15 residues. V lost 3 bases to trimming and J lost 7 bases, with 13 bases between them. The germline V gene has CDR1 MDHEN and CDR2 SYDVKM. For the CDR3, the DNA is TGTGCCAGCAGTTTTAGAGGGACATTGAATTCACCCCTCCACTTT. Amino acid sequence: CASSFRGTLNSPLHF. Using reference TRBV28 and TRBJ1-6 for the parts outside the CDR3, the full variable domain is DVKVTQSSRYLVKRTGEKVFLECVQDMDHENMFWYRQDPGLGLRLIYFSYDVKMKEKGDIPEGYSVSREKKERFSLILESASTNQTSMYLCASSFRGTLNSPLHFGNGTRLTVT.

This clonotype was found many times. This chain links TRBV4-2 with TRBJ2-1; unclear D gene. The CDR3 spans 15 residues. Trimming removed 0 bases at V and 6 bases at J, with 12 bases between. Germline V gene data show CDR1 as LGHNA and CDR2 as YNFKEQ. CDR3 amino acids: CASSQEVQALNEQFF. In nucleotides, the CDR3 is TGTGCCAGCAGCCAAGAGGTCCAGGCGCTCAATGAGCAGTTCTTC.

This clonotype was recorded at least ten times. J is TRBJ2-2 and V is TRBV6-1; D gene uncertain. Germline V gene data show CDR1 as MNHNS and CDR2 as SASEGT. V lost 8 bases to trimming and J lost 4 bases, with 8 bases between them. The CDR3 has 12 amino acids. The CDR3 loop reads CASCVPTGELFF. CDR3 nucleotide sequence: TGTGCCAGCTGTGTCCCCACCGGGGAGCTGTTTTTT.

Many counts were recorded for this clonotype. The chain combines TRBV20-1 with TRBJ2-7; D call uncertain. The germline CDR1 and CDR2 sequences are DFQATT and SNEGSKA (reference sequence). There are 14 residues in the CDR3. Trimming took off 1 base at V and 0 bases at J, with 10 bases between the two ends. CDR3 coding DNA: TGCAGTGCTAGAGTTGGCGGATTCTCCTACGAGCAGTACTTC. Translating gives CSARVGGFSYEQYF.

This clonotype was observed a few times. The chain carries TRBV2 and TRBJ2-5, with TRBD1 identical over 10 bases. The CDR3 has 13 amino acids. J gave up 9 bases and V 6 bases, and 7 bases lay outside the gene matches. CDR1 SNHLY and CDR2 FYNNEI come from the germline V gene. This chain's CDR3 is CASSGQGETAQYF. In DNA form, the CDR3 reads TGTGCCAGCAGCGGACAGGGGGAAACGGCCCAGTACTTC.

This clonotype was seen a few times. The genes are TRBV28 and TRBJ2-3, with D perhaps assigned TRBD1 or TRBD2 (6 bases each). The ends were cut back, 4 bases at V and 9 bases at J, with 17 bases in the middle. Germline loops: CDR1 MDHEN, CDR2 SYDVKM. The CDR3 is 14 residues long. The CDR3 DNA sequence: TGTGCCAGCAGTTCCGGGGGCGAAGTTGGGACGCAGTATTTT. Amino acids: CASSSGGEVGTQYF. Supplemented by reference TRBV28 and TRBJ2-3, the full variable domain reads DVKVTQSSRYLVKRTGEKVFLECVQDMDHENMFWYRQDPGLGLRLIYFSYDVKMKEKGDIPEGYSVSREKKERFSLILESASTNQTSMYLCASSSGGEVGTQYFGPGTRLTVL.

This clonotype has a handful of counts. CDR3 coding DNA: TGTGCCAGCAGCGTAGACAGGGGAGCCTACAATGAGCAGTTCTTC. Protein: CASSVDRGAYNEQFF. The rearrangement joins TRBV9 to TRBJ2-1, with 7 bases lining up with TRBD1. The V and J ends lost 0 bases and 2 bases, in that order; junction bases with no gene match: 2. Germline V lookup: CDR1 SGDLS, CDR2 YYNGEE. The CDR3 totals 15 residues.

This clonotype was seen many times. This chain uses TRBV4-1 with TRBJ2-1; D unclear. Germline V gene lookup returns CDR1 MGHRA and CDR2 YSYEKL. CDR3 size: 13 residues. The V gene lost 0 bases and the J gene lost 7 bases, with 7 bases spanning the gap. The CDR3 nucleotides are TGCGCCAGCAGCCAAGATTACGTAAATGAGCAGTTCTTC. Translated, it gives CASSQDYVNEQFF.

With regard to this clonotype: A junction boundary mismatches the germline segment, possibly from a read error. The chain employs TRBV27 and TRBJ2-2; 10 bases agree with TRBD2. Germline V gene lookup returns CDR1 MNHEY and CDR2 SMNVEV (reference sequence). The CDR3 covers 16 residues. CDR3 in amino acids: CSSRTGTSDGTGELFF. The CDR3 bases are TGTTCCAGCAGAACCGGGACTAGCGATGGCACCGGGGAGCTGTTTTTT.

Many counts were recorded for this clonotype. V gene TRBV7-2 combines with J gene TRBJ1-6; TRBD1 matches at 7 bases. Unmatched junction bases numbered 16, after V lost 5 bases and J lost 6 bases. Per germline, CDR1 SGHTA and CDR2 FQGNSA. The CDR3 loop spans 18 amino acids. Here the CDR3 DNA reads TGTGCCAGCAGCCTTAGGGCACAGGGGACAAATTTTAATTCACCCCTCCACTTT. Translation gives CASSLRAQGTNFNSPLHF.

This clonotype was seen many times. This chain joins TRBV18 and TRBJ2-1, with 7 bases matching TRBD1. This CDR3 is 16 amino acids long. Germline V gives CDR1 KGHSH, CDR2 LQKENI. The J segment lost 1 base and the V segment lost 4 bases, leaving 7 bases of the junction unmatched. In DNA, the CDR3 is TGTGCCAGCTCACTTGTCCGGGACAGTTCCTACAATGAGCAGTTCTTC. It specifies CASSLVRDSSYNEQFF.

This clonotype was seen at least ten times. The chain recombines TRBV28 with TRBJ2-7; 9 positions match TRBD2. V shed 10 bases, J shed 3 bases, and the junction held 10 bases outside the gene matches. Germline V lookup: CDR1 MDHEN, CDR2 SYDVKM. The CDR3 has 14 amino acids. Written as DNA, the CDR3 is TGTGCCAAGTCAAGGCTAGCGGGGAACTACGAGCAGTACGTC. Its translation: CAKSRLAGNYEQYV.

This rearrangement joins TRBV5-5 to TRBJ1-2; the D gene is possibly TRBD1 (6 bases). From germline, CDR1 is SGHKS and CDR2 YYEKEE (reference sequence). V gave up 7 bases and J gave up 2 bases, with 15 bases separating them. The CDR3 is made up of 14 amino acids. Here the CDR3 DNA reads TGTGCCAGCGTCTGGGGGGCGCGAAACTATGGCTACACCTTC. This codes for CASVWGARNYGYTF.

The chain employs TRBV6-2 or TRBV6-3 and TRBJ1-2; D unresolved. V shed 0 bases and J shed 12 bases, with 11 bases lying between them. Germline V gene sequence: CDR1 MNHEY, CDR2 SVGEGT. CDR3 length: 12 amino acids. The CDR3 nucleotides are TGTGCCAGCAGTTACTCGTTAGACCAGAACACCTTC. This codes for CASSYSLDQNTF.

This clonotype was observed at least ten times. The chain links TRBV6-2 or TRBV6-3 to TRBJ2-3; D ambiguous. Germline loops: CDR1 MNHEY, CDR2 SVGEGT. The V end was cut by 2 bases, the J end by 0 bases, with 9 bases between. The CDR3 is made up of 15 amino acids. The CDR3 protein is CASSYGEGSTDTQYF. The CDR3 nucleotides are TGTGCCAGCAGTTACGGGGAAGGGAGCACAGATACGCAGTATTTT.

The V gene is TRBV23-1, the J gene TRBJ1-6; unclear D gene. TRBV23-1 is labeled an ORF, and its function is uncertain. With 3 bases removed from V and 5 bases from J, the gap between germline ends came to 14 bases. This CDR3 comprises 16 residues. This chain's CDR3 is CASSHGRRRHNSPLHF. The CDR3 DNA is TGCGCCAGCAGTCATGGCAGGCGGCGACATAATTCACCCCTCCACTTT.